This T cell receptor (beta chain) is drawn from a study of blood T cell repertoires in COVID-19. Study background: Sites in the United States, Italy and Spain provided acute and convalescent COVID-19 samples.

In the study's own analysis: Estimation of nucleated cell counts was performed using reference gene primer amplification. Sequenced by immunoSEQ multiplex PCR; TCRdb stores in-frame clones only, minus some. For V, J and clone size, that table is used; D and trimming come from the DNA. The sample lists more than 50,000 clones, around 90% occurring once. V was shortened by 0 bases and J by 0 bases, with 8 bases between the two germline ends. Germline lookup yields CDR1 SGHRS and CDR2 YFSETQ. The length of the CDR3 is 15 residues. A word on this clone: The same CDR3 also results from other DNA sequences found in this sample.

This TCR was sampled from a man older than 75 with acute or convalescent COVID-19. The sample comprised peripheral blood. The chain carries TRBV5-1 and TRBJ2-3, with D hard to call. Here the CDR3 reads CASSLAGGSTDTQYF. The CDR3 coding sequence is TGCGCCAGCAGCTTGGCCGGCGGAAGCACAGATACGCAGTATTTT.